These T cell receptor beta chains were read from a single sample in a study of cytomegalovirus exposure and HLA in healthy donors. Clones were sequenced by immunoSEQ multiplex PCR, and TCRdb holds only the in-frame ones, with some missing. The top ten clones hold about 1.9% of a sample with 180,000 or so clones, 80% of them seen once. The source material was PBMCs. These TCRs come from a woman in her 30s in good health and CMV-seronegative. Each CDR3 is given without its conserved first and last residue. The order of the fields is CDR3 length, J gene, V gene, CDR3 protein.

>13|TRBJ2-3|TRBV6-6
AGRGSPGGADTQY
>12|TRBJ2-7|TRBV4-2
ASSQGRGLYEQY
>18|TRBJ2-6|TRBV29-1
SVEDLFDPVRDSGANVLT
>12|TRBJ2-7|TRBV9
ASSVRDRGLEQY
>12|TRBJ2-7|TRBV5-1
ASSDAGGPYEQY
>13|TRBJ1-3|TRBV4-2
ASSQGGDSGNTIY
>12|TRBJ2-7|TRBV4-3
ASSRNIQESEQY
>11|TRBJ1-5|TRBV18
ASSNAEGQPQH
>13|TRBJ1-4|TRBV5-1
ASSAYRGRNEKLF
>13|TRBJ1-4|TRBV5-1
ASRRGQSTNEKLF
>13|TRBJ2-7|TRBV19
ASSILAGGIYEQY
>12|TRBJ2-7|TRBV6-6
ASSLTGVSYEQY
>13|TRBJ2-7|TRBV10-2
ASSRGASGTYEQY
>13|TRBJ2-7|TRBV7-2
ASSPGAGRSYEQY
>12|TRBJ2-5|TRBV7-2
ASSLWQGGETQY
>9|TRBJ2-3|TRBV9
ASRGNRTQY
>16|TRBJ1-4|TRBV5-1
ASSLRTGGESTNEKLF
>14|TRBJ1-2|TRBV6-5
ASSYTVGQGGRGYT
>14|TRBJ2-7|TRBV5-6
ASSLRTGTGLYEQY
>13|TRBJ1-1|TRBV30
AWSVTQGIGAEAF